The text below deals with one TCR beta chain. CDR3 length: 14 amino acids. Losses at the gene ends were 6 bases for V and 0 bases for J; bases not matched to a gene: 2. Per germline, CDR1 SGHRS and CDR2 YFSETQ. This specimen belongs to a study of blood T cell repertoires in COVID-19. Generated by immunoSEQ multiplex PCR, the TCRdb table keeps only in-frame clones and is missing some. This sample has 250,000 to 350,000 clones; 65% to 85% occur once, and the top ten carry roughly 1.6%. The TCR comes from a human donor with COVID-19, enrolled during active disease. The donor label of this sample is uncertain. Sequencing was done on a sample of peripheral blood. The chain is built from TRBV5-1 and TRBJ2-2; 7 nucleotides match TRBD2. Here the CDR3 reads CASTREANTGELFF. In nucleotides, the CDR3 is TGCGCCAGCACCCGGGAGGCGAACACCGGGGAGCTGTTTTTT.